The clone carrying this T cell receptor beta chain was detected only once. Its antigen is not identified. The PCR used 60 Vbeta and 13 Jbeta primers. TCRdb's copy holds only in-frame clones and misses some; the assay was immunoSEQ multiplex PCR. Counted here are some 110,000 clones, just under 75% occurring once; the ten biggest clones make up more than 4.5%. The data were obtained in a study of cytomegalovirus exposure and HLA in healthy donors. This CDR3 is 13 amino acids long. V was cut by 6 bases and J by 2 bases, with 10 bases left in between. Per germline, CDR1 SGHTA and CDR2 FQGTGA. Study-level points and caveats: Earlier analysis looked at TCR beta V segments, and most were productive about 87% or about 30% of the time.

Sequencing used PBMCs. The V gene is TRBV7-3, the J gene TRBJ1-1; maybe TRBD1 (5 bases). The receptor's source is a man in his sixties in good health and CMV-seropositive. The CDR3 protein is CASREQGNTEAFF. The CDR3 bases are TGTGCCAGCAGGGAGCAGGGTAACACTGAAGCTTTCTTT.